A selection of T cell receptor beta chains follows, all from one sample in a study of CD8+CD57+ T cells in acquired aplastic anemia. TCRdb re-derived calls from the reads in MiXCR, one entry per CDR3 protein. Here the sample spans about 220,000 distinct CDR3 sequences, roughly 33% being singletons. The specimen was sorted CD4+, CD8+, or CD8+CD57+ T cells (not recorded which) from PBMCs. The receptors originated from a human donor in good health, serving as a control. Both conserved end residues are part of each CDR3. D genes are given only for firm matches. Rows give clone size only sometimes, using once, few, many, or a class for an expanded clone.

J gene	V gene	D gene	clone size	CDR3 DNA	CDR3 protein
TRBJ1-2	TRBV20-1	NA	NA	TGCAGTGCCAGCAGTGAACAGTCCGTAGGCTATGGCTACACCTTC	CSASSEQSVGYGYTF
TRBJ1-2	TRBV2	TRBD1	few	TGTGCCAGCAGTTTTGGGACAGAAGATGGCTACACCTTC	CASSFGTEDGYTF
TRBJ2-5	TRBV24-1	NA	NA	TGTGCCACCAGCAAACCGGGCAGGCAGTCAGAGACCCAGTACTTC	CATSKPGRQSETQYF
TRBJ2-7	TRBV3-1	NA	few	TGTGCCAGCAGCCACCTCCGGGACAACTACGAGCAGTACTTC	CASSHLRDNYEQYF
TRBJ2-3	TRBV5-1	NA	many	TGCGCCAGCAGCTTGGCCGGGACAAAGAGCACAGATACGCAGTATTTT	CASSLAGTKSTDTQYF
TRBJ2-7	TRBV12-3/TRBV12-4	TRBD2	many	TGTGCCAGCAGTCGGTTCGGGGGGAACGGCGAGCAGTACTTC	CASSRFGGNGEQYF
TRBJ1-2	TRBV7-8	NA	few	TGTGCCAGCAGCTCAGGCAGGACGCCCTTTAACTATGGCTACACCTTC	CASSSGRTPFNYGYTF
TRBJ1-2	TRBV20-1	NA	many	TGCAGTGCCACGCAGACTAACTATGGCTACACCTTC	CSATQTNYGYTF
TRBJ1-2	TRBV19	TRBD1	many	TGTGCCAGTAGTATTAACCCCTCGGCAGGGGGACTCTATGGCTACACCTTC	CASSINPSAGGLYGYTF
TRBJ1-3	TRBV6-1	NA	few	TGTGCCAGCAGTGGACAAGCCAGGGGCACTCGCTCTGGAAACACCATATATTTT	CASSGQARGTRSGNTIYF
TRBJ2-3	TRBV5-1	TRBD2	NA	TGCGCCAGCAGCTTGGGACTAGCGGGGGGGCCAGATACGCAGTATTTT	CASSLGLAGGPDTQYF
TRBJ2-4	TRBV29-1	NA	many	TGCAGCGTTCTTGGGGGTGACATTCAGTACTTC	CSVLGGDIQYF
TRBJ2-3	TRBV19	NA	NA	TGTGCCAGTACCCTAGAGGCGGCCCGCACAGATACGCAGTATTTT	CASTLEAARTDTQYF
TRBJ2-3	TRBV10-3	TRBD2	many	TGTGCCACCTTTACAGGACTAGCGGTGGGCACAGATACGCAGTATTTT	CATFTGLAVGTDTQYF
TRBJ2-7	TRBV11-2	NA	many	TGTGCCAGCAGCCGAGAGGGGGGAACCTACGAGCAGTACTTC	CASSREGGTYEQYF
TRBJ1-2	TRBV5-1	NA	many	TGCGCCAGCAGCTTGCAGGGCAGCGAAGGCTACACCTTC	CASSLQGSEGYTF
TRBJ2-5	TRBV20-1	TRBD1	many	TGCAGTGCTTTGACCGGGACAGGCCTGGAGACCCAGTACTTC	CSALTGTGLETQYF
TRBJ2-7	TRBV6-5	NA	few	TGTGCCAGCAGTTACGCGAGAGGGCAGGGCTACGAGCAGTACTTC	CASSYARGQGYEQYF
TRBJ2-2	TRBV12-3/TRBV12-4	NA	few	TGTGCCAGCAGTTTCTCGTCAGGGGCCGGGGAGCTGTTTTTT	CASSFSSGAGELFF
TRBJ2-3	TRBV9	NA	many	TGTGCCAGCAGCGGGGGGGACAGAATCACAGATACGCAGTATTTT	CASSGGDRITDTQYF
TRBJ1-1	TRBV7-9	NA	many	TGTGCCAGCAGCACCCAAATCACTGAAGCTTTCTTT	CASSTQITEAFF
TRBJ1-6	TRBV7-2	NA	many	TGTGCCAGCAGCTTAATAGGATTCTATAATTCACCCCTCCACTTT	CASSLIGFYNSPLHF
TRBJ1-1	TRBV29-1	NA	many	TGCAGCGGGGGATATCTGAACACTGAAGCTTTCTTT	CSGGYLNTEAFF
TRBJ1-3	TRBV10-3	NA	NA	TGTGCCATCAGTCAGCCGGGACATCGGTCTGGAAACACCATATATTTT	CAISQPGHRSGNTIYF
TRBJ1-2	TRBV29-1	NA	many	TGCAGCGCCAAGGTGGGGGACTATGGCTACACCTTC	CSAKVGDYGYTF
TRBJ2-3	TRBV30	TRBD2	few	TGTGCCTGGAGTGTAAGCGGGGGGACAGATACGCAGTATTTT	CAWSVSGGTDTQYF
TRBJ1-2	TRBV11-2	TRBD1	few	TGTGCCAGCAGCTTAGATATTGGGACAGGCTATGGCTACACCTTC	CASSLDIGTGYGYTF
TRBJ1-3	TRBV7-9	NA	many	TGTGCCAGCAGCTTAGCGGTCTCTGGAAACACCATATATTTT	CASSLAVSGNTIYF
TRBJ2-7	TRBV29-1	NA	NA	TGCAGCGTTGTTTGGACCCACGAGCAGTACTTC	CSVVWTHEQYF
TRBJ1-2	TRBV9	NA	many	TGTGCCAGCAGCGTAGTGGAGCAGGGCTATGGCTACACCTTC	CASSVVEQGYGYTF
TRBJ2-7	TRBV2	NA	NA	TGTGCCAGCATTGGGACATCGTCCTACGAGCAGTACTTC	CASIGTSSYEQYF
TRBJ1-2	TRBV29-1	NA	many	TGCAGCGTTGAAGTAGGGTACTATGGCTACACCTTC	CSVEVGYYGYTF
TRBJ1-5	TRBV19	NA	NA	TGTGCCAGTAGTATAGAGGGGGCCAGTCAGCCCCAGCATTTT	CASSIEGASQPQHF
TRBJ2-7	TRBV5-1	NA	many	TGCGCCAGCAGCTTGTCGGGGCGCGGCTCCGAGCAGTACTTC	CASSLSGRGSEQYF
TRBJ1-1	TRBV2	NA	NA	TGTGCCAGCGGCTTAGAGAGGGACACTGAAGCTTTCTTT	CASGLERDTEAFF
TRBJ2-7	TRBV4-1	NA	NA	TGCACCAGCAGTCGGGAAGGAAAGGGGGCCTACGAGCAGTACTTC	CTSSREGKGAYEQYF
TRBJ1-1	TRBV19	TRBD1	many	TGTGCCAGCCTACGGCAGGGGGCTGTAGGAACTGAAGCTTTCTTT	CASLRQGAVGTEAFF
TRBJ1-2	TRBV6-1	NA	many	TGTGCCAGCAGTGAAATGACGTCGAACTATGGCTACACCTTC	CASSEMTSNYGYTF
TRBJ1-2	TRBV2	NA	NA	TGTGCCAGCAGGGGACTAGCGGGGGAACGTGGCTACACCTTC	CASRGLAGERGYTF
TRBJ2-7	TRBV12-3/TRBV12-4	TRBD2	many	TGTGCCAGCAGTTTAGGCATAGCGGGGGAGCAGTACTTC	CASSLGIAGEQYF
TRBJ1-3	TRBV10-3	TRBD1	many	TGTGCCATCAGTGAGTCGACAGGGCTAGGGTCTGGAAACACCATATATTTT	CAISESTGLGSGNTIYF
TRBJ1-1	TRBV28	TRBD1	NA	TGTGCCAGCAGTTCGACAGGGGCCGACAACACTGAAGCTTTCTTT	CASSSTGADNTEAFF
TRBJ1-5	TRBV6-1	TRBD1	few	TGTGCCAGCAGTGAAGCGACAGGGTTCACGCAGCCCCAGCATTTT	CASSEATGFTQPQHF
TRBJ2-7	TRBV7-8	NA	many	TGTGCCAGCAGCTTAGCGCTTGGGGGGCCCGGTAGGCAGTACTTC	CASSLALGGPGRQYF
TRBJ1-6	TRBV19	NA	many	TGTGCCAGTAGTCCGATCAGGGAAAACGATTCACCCCTCCACTTT	CASSPIRENDSPLHF
TRBJ1-1	TRBV9	NA	NA	TGTGCCAGCAGCGCACTTAACCGAGAAGCTTTCTTT	CASSALNREAFF
TRBJ2-3	TRBV30	NA	few	TGTGCCTGGAGCGACGGAGGCACAGATACGCAGTATTTT	CAWSDGGTDTQYF
TRBJ2-5	TRBV7-9	TRBD2	many	TGTGCCAGCAGCCTCCAGCGGGGGGGAGGTATGACGGAGACCCAGTACTTC	CASSLQRGGGMTETQYF
TRBJ1-2	TRBV11-2	TRBD1	many	TGTGCCAGCAGCTCCCGACAGGGGTTCACGCACTTC	CASSSRQGFTHF
TRBJ1-4	TRBV30	NA	few	TGTGCCTGGAGTCCCGAAGGGGATGAAAAACTGTTTTTT	CAWSPEGDEKLFF
TRBJ1-1	TRBV11-3	TRBD1	NA	TGTGCCAGCAGCTCAAGGACAGGGGGAAGTGAAGCTTTCTTT	CASSSRTGGSEAFF
TRBJ1-3	TRBV19	NA	NA	TGTGCCAGTAGTATTGGTAGCCCTGGAAACACCATATATTTT	CASSIGSPGNTIYF
TRBJ1-2	TRBV3-1	NA	NA	TGTGCCAGCAGCTTTCCCAGGGGTTCAGGGTATGGCTACACCTTC	CASSFPRGSGYGYTF
TRBJ2-7	TRBV20-1	NA	many	TGCAGTGCTAGAGAACAAGCCAAATCCTACGAGCAGTACTTC	CSAREQAKSYEQYF